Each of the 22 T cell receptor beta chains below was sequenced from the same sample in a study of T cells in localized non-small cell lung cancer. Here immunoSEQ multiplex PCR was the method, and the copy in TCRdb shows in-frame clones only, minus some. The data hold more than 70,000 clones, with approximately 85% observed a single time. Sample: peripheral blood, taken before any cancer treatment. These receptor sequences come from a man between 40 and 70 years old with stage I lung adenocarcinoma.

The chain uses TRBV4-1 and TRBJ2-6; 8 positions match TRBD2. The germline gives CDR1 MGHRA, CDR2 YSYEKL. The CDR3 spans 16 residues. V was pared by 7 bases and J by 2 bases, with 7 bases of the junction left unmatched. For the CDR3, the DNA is TGCGCCAGCACATCCCCCGGGGGGGCTGGGGCCAACGTCCTGACTTTC. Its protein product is CASTSPGGAGANVLTF.

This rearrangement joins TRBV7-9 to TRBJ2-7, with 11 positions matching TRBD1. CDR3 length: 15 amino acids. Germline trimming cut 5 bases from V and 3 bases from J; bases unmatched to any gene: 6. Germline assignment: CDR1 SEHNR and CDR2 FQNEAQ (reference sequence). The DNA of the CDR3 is TGTGCCAGCAGCCCCTGGACAGGGGGCGTCTACGAGCAGTACTTC. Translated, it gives CASSPWTGGVYEQYF.

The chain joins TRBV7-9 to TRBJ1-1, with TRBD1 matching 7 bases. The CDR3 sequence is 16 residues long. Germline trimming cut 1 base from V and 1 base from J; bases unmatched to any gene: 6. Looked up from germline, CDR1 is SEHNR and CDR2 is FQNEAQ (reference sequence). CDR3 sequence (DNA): TGTGCCAGCAGCTTAGTCCACGGACAGGCGAACACTGAAGCTTTCTTT. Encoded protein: CASSLVHGQANTEAFF.

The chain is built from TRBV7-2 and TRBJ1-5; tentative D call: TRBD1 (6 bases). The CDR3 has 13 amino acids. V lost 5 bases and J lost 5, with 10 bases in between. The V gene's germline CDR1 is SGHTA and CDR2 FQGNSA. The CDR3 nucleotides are TGTGCCAGCAGCCAAAACAGGGATCAGCCCCAGCATTTT. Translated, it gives CASSQNRDQPQHF.

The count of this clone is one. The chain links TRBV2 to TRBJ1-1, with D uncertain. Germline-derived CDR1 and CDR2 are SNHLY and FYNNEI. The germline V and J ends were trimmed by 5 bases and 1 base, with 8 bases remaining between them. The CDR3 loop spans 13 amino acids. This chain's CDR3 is CASSSRWNTEAFF. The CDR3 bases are TGTGCCAGCAGTTCCAGATGGAACACTGAAGCTTTCTTT.

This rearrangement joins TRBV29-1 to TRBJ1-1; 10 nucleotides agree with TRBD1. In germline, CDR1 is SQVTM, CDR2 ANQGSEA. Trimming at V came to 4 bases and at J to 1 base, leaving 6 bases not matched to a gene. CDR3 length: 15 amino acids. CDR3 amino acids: CSVGTRDRGNTEAFF. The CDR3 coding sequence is TGCAGCGTTGGAACCCGGGACAGGGGGAACACTGAAGCTTTCTTT.

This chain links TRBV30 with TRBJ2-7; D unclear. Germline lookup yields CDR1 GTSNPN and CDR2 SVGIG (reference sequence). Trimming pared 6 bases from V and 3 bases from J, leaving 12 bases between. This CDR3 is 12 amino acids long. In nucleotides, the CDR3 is TGTGCCTGCAGAGAAGCTTACTACGAGCAGTACTTC. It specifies CACREAYYEQYF.

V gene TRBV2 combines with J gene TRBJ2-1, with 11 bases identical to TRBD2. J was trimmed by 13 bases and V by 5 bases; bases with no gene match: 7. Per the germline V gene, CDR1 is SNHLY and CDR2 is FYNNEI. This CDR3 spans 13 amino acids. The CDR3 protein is CASSPGTSGHQFF. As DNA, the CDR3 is TGTGCCAGCAGTCCCGGGACTAGCGGACACCAGTTCTTC.

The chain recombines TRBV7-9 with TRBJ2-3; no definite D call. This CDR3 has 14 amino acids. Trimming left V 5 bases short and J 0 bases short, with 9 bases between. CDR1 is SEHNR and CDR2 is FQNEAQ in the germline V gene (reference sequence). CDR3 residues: CASSADGSTDTQYF. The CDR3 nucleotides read TGTGCCAGCAGCGCGGACGGTAGCACAGATACGCAGTATTTT.

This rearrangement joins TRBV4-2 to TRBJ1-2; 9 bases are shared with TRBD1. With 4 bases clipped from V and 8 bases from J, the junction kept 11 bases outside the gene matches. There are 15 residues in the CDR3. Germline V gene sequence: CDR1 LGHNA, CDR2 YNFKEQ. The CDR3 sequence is CASSRQTGTGRGYTF. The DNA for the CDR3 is TGTGCCAGCAGCCGTCAAACCGGGACAGGGCGAGGCTACACCTTC.

The CDR3 loop is CAISVTAGRSYEQYF. CDR3 bases: TGTGCCATCAGTGTCACAGCGGGGCGCTCCTACGAGCAGTACTTC. The chain employs TRBV10-3 and TRBJ2-7, with 7 bases identical to TRBD2. The germline CDR1 and CDR2 sequences are ENHRY and SYGVKD. The ends lost 4 bases at V and 0 bases at J; junction bases unmatched: 6. The CDR3 has 15 residues.

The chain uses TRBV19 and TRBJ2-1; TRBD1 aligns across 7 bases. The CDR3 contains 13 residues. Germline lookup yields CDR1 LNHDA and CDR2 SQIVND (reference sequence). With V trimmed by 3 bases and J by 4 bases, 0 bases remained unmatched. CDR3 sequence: CASSMGQYNEQFF. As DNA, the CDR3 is TGTGCCAGTAGTATGGGACAGTACAATGAGCAGTTCTTC.

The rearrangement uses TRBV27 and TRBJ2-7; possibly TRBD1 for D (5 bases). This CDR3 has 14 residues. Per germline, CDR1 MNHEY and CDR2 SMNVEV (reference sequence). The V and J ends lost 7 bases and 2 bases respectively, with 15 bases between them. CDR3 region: CASTFTGSTYEQYF. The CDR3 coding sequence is TGTGCCAGCACCTTCACAGGCTCAACCTACGAGCAGTACTTC.

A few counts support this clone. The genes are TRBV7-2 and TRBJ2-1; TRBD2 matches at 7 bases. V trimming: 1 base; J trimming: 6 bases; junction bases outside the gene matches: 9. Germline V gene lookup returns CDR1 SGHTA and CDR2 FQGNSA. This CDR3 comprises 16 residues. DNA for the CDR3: TGTGCCAGCAGCTTAGGGGCCGGGAGGACTGCCAATGAGCAGTTCTTC. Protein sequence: CASSLGAGRTANEQFF.

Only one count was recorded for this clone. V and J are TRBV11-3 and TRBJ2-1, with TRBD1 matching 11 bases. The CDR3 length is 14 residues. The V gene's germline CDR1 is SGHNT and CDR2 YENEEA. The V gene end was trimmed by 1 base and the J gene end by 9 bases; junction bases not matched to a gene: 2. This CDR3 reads CASSLGGQGAEQFF. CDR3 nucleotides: TGTGCCAGCAGCTTAGGAGGACAGGGGGCTGAGCAGTTCTTC. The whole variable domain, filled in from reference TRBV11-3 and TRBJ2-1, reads EAGVVQSPRYKIIEKKQPVAFWCNPISGHNTLYWYLQNLGQGPELLIRYENEEAVDDSQLPKDRFSAERLKGVDSTLKIQPAELGDSAVYLCASSLGGQGAEQFFGPGTRLTVL.

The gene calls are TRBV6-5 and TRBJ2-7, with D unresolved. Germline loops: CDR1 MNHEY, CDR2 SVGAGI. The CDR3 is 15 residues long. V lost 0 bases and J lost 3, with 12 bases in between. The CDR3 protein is CASSYSGVNNYEQYF. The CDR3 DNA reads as TGTGCCAGCAGTTACTCTGGCGTGAACAACTACGAGCAGTACTTC.

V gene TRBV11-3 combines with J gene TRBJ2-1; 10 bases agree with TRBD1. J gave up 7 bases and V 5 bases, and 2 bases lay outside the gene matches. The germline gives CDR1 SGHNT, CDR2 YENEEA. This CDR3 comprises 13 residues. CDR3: CASSRQGANEQFF. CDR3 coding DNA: TGTGCCAGCAGCAGACAGGGGGCGAATGAGCAGTTCTTC. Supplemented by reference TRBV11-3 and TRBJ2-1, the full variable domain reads EAGVVQSPRYKIIEKKQPVAFWCNPISGHNTLYWYLQNLGQGPELLIRYENEEAVDDSQLPKDRFSAERLKGVDSTLKIQPAELGDSAVYLCASSRQGANEQFFGPGTRLTVL.

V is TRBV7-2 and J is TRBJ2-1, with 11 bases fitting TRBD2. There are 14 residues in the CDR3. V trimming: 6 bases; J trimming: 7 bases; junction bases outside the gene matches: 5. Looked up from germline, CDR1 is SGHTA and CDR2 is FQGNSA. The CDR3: CASRVAGGRNEQFF. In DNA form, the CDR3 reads TGTGCCAGCAGGGTAGCGGGGGGGCGGAATGAGCAGTTCTTC.

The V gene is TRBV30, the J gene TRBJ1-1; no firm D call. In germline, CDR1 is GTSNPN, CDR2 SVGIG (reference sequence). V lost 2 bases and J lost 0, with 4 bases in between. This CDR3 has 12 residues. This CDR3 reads CAWSPMNTEAFF. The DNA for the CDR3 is TGTGCCTGGAGTCCCATGAACACTGAAGCTTTCTTT. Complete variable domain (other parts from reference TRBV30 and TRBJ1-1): SQTIHQWPATLVQPVGSPLSLECTVEGTSNPNLYWYRQAAGRGLQLLFYSVGIGQISSEVPQNLSASRPQDRQFILSSKKLLLSDSGFYLCAWSPMNTEAFFGQGTRLTVV.

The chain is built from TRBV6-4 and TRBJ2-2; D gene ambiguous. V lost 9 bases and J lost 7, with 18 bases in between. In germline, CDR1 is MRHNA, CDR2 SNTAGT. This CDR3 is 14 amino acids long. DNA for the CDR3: TGTGCCAGTCAGTCACAACCCGGAAACGGGGAGCTGTTTTTT. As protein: CASQSQPGNGELFF.

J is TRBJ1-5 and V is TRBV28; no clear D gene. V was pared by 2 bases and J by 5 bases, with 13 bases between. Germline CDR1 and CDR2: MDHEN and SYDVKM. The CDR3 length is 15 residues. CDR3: CASSLGYWGDQPQHF. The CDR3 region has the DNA TGTGCCAGCAGTTTAGGGTACTGGGGAGATCAGCCCCAGCATTTT.

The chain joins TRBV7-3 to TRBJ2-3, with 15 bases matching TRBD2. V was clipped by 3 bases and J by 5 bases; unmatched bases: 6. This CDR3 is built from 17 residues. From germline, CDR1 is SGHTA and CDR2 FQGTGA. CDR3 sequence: CASSLGLAGGAVDTQYF. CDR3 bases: TGTGCCAGCAGCTTGGGACTAGCGGGAGGTGCTGTAGATACGCAGTATTTT.